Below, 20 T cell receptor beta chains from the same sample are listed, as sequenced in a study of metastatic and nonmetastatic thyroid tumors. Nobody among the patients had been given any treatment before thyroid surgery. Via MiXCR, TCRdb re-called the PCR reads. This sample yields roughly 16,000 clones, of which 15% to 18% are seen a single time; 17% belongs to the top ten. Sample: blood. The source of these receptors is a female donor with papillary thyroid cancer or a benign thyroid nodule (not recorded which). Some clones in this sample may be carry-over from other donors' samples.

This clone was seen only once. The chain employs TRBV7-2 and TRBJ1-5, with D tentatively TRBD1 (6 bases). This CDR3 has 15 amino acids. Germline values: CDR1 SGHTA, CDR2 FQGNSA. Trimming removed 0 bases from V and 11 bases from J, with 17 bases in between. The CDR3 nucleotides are TGTGCCAGCAGCTTAGCGGGGGGCAGAGGGATGACCCAGCATTTT. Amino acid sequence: CASSLAGGRGMTQHF. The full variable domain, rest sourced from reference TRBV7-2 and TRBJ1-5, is GAGVSQSPSNKVTEKGKDVELRCDPISGHTALYWYRQSLGQGLEFLIYFQGNSAPDKSGLPSDRFSAERTGGSVSTLTIQRTQQEDSAVYLCASSLAGGRGMTQHFGDGTRLSIL.

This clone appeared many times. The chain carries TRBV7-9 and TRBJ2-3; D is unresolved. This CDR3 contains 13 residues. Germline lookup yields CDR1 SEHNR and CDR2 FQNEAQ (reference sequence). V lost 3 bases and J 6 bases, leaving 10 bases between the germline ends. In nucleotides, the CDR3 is TGTGCCAGCAGCTTCGCGTCCGGGGATACGCAGTATTTT. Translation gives CASSFASGDTQYF.

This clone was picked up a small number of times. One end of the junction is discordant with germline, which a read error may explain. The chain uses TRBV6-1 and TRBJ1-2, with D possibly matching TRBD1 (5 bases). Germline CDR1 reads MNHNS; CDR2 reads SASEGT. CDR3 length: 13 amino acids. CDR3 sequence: CASREFGASGYTF. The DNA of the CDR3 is TGTGCCAGCAGGGAGTTTGGGGCGAGCGGCTACACATTC.

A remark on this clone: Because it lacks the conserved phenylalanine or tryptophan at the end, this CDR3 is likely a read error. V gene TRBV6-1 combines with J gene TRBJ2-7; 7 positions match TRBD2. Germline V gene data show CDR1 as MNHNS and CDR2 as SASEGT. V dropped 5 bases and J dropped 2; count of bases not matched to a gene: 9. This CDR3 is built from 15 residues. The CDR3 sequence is CASSPAGAGTYEQYL. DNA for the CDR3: TGTGCCAGCAGTCCCGCAGGAGCGGGGACCTACGAGCAGTACCTC.

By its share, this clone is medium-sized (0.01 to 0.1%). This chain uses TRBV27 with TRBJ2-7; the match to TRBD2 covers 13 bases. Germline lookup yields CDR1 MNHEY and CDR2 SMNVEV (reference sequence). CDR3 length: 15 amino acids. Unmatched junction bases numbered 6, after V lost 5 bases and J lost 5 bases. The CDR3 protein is CASSTTSGRAHEQYF. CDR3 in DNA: TGTGCCAGCAGTACTACTAGCGGGAGGGCCCACGAGCAGTACTTC.

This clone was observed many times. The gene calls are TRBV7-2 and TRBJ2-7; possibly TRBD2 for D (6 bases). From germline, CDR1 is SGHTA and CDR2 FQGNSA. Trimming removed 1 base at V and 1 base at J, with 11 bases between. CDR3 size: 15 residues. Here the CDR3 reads CASSLVAAESYEQYF. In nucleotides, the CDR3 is TGTGCCAGCAGCTTAGTAGCGGCCGAATCCTACGAGCAGTACTTC.

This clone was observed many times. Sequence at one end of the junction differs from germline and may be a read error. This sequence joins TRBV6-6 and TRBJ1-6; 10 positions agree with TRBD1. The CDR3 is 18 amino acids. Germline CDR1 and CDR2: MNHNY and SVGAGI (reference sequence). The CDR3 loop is CASSTRQGAQTRNSPFHF. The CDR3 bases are TGTGCCAGCAGTACCAGACAGGGGGCTCAAACGCGTAATTCACCCTTCCACTTT.

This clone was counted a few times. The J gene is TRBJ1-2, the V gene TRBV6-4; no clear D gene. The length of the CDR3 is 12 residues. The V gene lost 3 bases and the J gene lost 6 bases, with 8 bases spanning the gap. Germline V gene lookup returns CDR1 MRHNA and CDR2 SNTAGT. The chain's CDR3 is CASSEYGDGYTF. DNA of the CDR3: TGTGCCAGCAGTGAATATGGGGATGGCTACACCTTC.

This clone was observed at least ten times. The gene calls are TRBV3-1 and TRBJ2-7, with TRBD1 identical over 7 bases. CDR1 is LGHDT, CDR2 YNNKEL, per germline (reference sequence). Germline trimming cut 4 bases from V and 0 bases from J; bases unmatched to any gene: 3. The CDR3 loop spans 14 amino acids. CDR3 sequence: CASSRRDSSYEQYF. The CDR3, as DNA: TGTGCCAGCAGCCGACGGGACAGCTCCTACGAGCAGTACTTC.

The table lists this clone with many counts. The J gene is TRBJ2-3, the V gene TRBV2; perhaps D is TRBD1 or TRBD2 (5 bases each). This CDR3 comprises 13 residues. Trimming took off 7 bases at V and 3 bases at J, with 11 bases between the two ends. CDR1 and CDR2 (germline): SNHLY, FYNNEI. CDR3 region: CASNRGATDTQYF. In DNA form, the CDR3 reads TGTGCCAGCAATCGAGGGGCTACAGATACGCAGTATTTT.

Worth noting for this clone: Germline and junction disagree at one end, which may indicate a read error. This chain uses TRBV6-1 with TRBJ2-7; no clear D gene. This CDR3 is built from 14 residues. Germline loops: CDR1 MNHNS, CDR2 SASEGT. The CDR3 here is CASIMTDDPPERYF. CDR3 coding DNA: TGTGCCAGCATCATGACGGACGACCCCCCCGAGCGGTACTTC.

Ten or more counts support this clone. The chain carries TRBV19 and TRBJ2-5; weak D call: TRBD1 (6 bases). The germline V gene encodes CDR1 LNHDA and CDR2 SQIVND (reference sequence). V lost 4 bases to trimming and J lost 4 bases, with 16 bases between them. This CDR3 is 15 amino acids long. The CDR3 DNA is TGTGCCAGTAGTACAGGGGCCAGGAGACGAGAGACCCAGTACTTC. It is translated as CASSTGARRRETQYF.

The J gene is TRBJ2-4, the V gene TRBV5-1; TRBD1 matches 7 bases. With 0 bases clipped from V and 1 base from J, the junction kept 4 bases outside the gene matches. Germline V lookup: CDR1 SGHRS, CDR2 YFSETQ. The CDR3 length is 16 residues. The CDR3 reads CASSLVTTGAKNIQYF. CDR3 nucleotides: TGCGCCAGCAGCTTGGTAACGACAGGGGCCAAAAACATTCAGTACTTC.

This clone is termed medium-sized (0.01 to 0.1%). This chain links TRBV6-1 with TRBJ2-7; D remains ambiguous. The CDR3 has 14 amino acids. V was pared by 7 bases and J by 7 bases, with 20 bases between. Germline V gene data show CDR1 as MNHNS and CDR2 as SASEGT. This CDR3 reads CASTHGTTRGEQYF. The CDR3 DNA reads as TGTGCCAGCACTCACGGTACTACCCGTGGAGAGCAGTACTTC.

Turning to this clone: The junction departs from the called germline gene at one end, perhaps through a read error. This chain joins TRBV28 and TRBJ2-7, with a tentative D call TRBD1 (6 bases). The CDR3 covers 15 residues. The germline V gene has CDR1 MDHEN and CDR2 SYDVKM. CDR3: CASSRGQPSYYEQYF. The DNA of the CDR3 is TGTGCCAGCAGTAGAGGACAGCCTTCTTACTACGAGCAGTATTTC.

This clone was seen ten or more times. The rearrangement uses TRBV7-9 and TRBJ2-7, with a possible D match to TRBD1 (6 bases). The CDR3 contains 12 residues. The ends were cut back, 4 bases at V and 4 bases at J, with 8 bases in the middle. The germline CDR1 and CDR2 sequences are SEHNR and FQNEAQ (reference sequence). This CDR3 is CASSSGHYEQYF. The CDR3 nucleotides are TGTGCCAGCAGCTCGGGACATTACGAGCAGTACTTC.

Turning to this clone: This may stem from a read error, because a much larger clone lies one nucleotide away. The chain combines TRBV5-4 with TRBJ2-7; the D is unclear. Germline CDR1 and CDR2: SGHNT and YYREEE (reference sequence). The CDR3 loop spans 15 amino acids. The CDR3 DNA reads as TGTGCCAGCATCTTGGCCGGTGGTAGCTCCTACGAGCAGTACTTC. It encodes CASILAGGSSYEQYF. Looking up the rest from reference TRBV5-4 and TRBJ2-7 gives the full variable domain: ETGVTQSPTHLIKTRGQQVTLRCSSQSGHNTVSWYQQALGQGPQFIFQYYREEENGRGNFPPRFSGLQFPNYSSELNVNALELDDSALYLCASILAGGSSYEQYFGPGTRLTVT.

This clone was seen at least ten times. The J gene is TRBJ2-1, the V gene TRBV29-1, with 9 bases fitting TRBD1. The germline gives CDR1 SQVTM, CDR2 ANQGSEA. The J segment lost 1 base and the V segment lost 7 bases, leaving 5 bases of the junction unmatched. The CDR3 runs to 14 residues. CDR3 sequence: CSAPGQGSYNEQFF. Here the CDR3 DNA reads TGCAGCGCTCCGGGACAGGGATCCTACAATGAGCAGTTCTTC.

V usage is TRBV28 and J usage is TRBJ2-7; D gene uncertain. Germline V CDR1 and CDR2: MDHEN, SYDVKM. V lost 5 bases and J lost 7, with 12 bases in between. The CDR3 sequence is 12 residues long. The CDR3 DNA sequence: TGTGCCAGCAGTGCCGACCCTTGGGAGCAGTACTTC. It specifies CASSADPWEQYF.

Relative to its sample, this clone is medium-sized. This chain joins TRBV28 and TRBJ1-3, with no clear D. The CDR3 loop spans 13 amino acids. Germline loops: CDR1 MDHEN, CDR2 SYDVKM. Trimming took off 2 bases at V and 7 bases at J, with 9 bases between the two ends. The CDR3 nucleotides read TGTGCCAGCAGTTTAAATGAATTGAACACCATATATTTT. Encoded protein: CASSLNELNTIYF. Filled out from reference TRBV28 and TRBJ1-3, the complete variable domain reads DVKVTQSSRYLVKRTGEKVFLECVQDMDHENMFWYRQDPGLGLRLIYFSYDVKMKEKGDIPEGYSVSREKKERFSLILESASTNQTSMYLCASSLNELNTIYFGEGSWLTVV.